Sample share makes the clone carrying this T cell receptor beta chain medium-sized. Its antigen is still unknown. These data come from a study of metastatic and nonmetastatic thyroid tumors. Background on the study: Peripheral blood and tumor or nodule samples from malignant and benign thyroid patients were compared. Broader study findings: It was reported that TCR beta diversity was significantly higher in malignant thyroid tumors than benign nodules, in blood and tumor.

Among the patients, none had received any treatment before thyroid surgery. Germline-derived CDR1 and CDR2 are MNHNS and SASEGT. The CDR3 covers 12 residues. The V end lost 9 bases, the J end lost 4 bases, and 12 bases lay between the germline ends. Study processing details: A classifier of distant metastasis in papillary thyroid cancer was built from CDR3 differences (across clinicopathological groups). TCRdb reanalyzed the PCR reads with MiXCR. The V and J calls come from TCRdb's annotation, not from the publication. The data show roughly 18,000 clones, about 31% seen once. The J gene is TRBJ1-2, the V gene TRBV6-1; tentative D call: TRBD1 (6 bases). Sequencing was done on a sample of adjacent normal tissue. The receptor was derived from a female donor with papillary thyroid cancer or a benign thyroid nodule (not recorded which). Some clones in this sample may be carry-over from other donors' samples. CDR3 loop: CARGGQGYGYTF. CDR3 sequence (DNA): TGTGCCAGGGGGGGGCAGGGCTATGGCTACACCTTC.